The 23 T cell receptor beta chains below were found in one sample sequenced in a study of cytomegalovirus exposure and HLA in healthy donors (dated by TCRdb to about 2017). Libraries were built with the immunoSEQ multiplex PCR assay. The multiplex PCR relied on a mix of 60 forward primers for TCR Vbeta segments and 13 reverse primers for TCR Jbeta segments. TCRdb holds this immuneACCESS table with in-frame rearrangements only. Some clones are missing; in checked studies, unresolved V genes explain under half, and the rest has no known cause. The sample contains fewer than 200,000 clones, 79% of them found a single time. In total, the top ten clones hold 0.69% of the sample. Specimen: PBMCs. These receptors were collected from a woman in her thirties or forties in good health and CMV-seronegative.

The chain joins TRBV5-1 to TRBJ2-3; D remains unclear. Germline V gene sequence: CDR1 SGHRS, CDR2 YFSETQ. The V end lost 3 bases, the J end lost 5 bases, and 13 bases lay between the germline ends. The CDR3 is 14 amino acids. The DNA of the CDR3 is TGCGCCAGCAGCTCGAATTTGATCAGAGATACGCAGTATTTT. Translating it yields CASSSNLIRDTQYF.

J is TRBJ2-5 and V is TRBV7-2; 10 nucleotides line up with TRBD2. The germline V gene encodes CDR1 SGHTA and CDR2 FQGNSA. With V trimmed by 1 base and J by 11 bases, 10 bases remained unmatched. The CDR3 length is 15 residues. The CDR3 loop reads CASSLGGTSARSQYF. In DNA, the CDR3 is TGTGCCAGCAGCTTAGGCGGGACTAGCGCTCGGAGTCAGTACTTC.

The CDR3 DNA follows: TGTGCCTGGAGAGGGGACAGGGGGGGCCAGCCCCAGCATTTT. It codes for CAWRGDRGGQPQHF. The V and J genes are TRBV30 and TRBJ1-5; 11 nucleotides line up with TRBD1. V gave up 3 bases and J gave up 7 bases; unmatched junction bases: 5. Germline CDR1 and CDR2: GTSNPN and SVGIG (reference sequence). This CDR3 has 14 amino acids. The full variable domain, rest sourced from reference TRBV30 and TRBJ1-5, is SQTIHQWPATLVQPVGSPLSLECTVEGTSNPNLYWYRQAAGRGLQLLFYSVGIGQISSEVPQNLSASRPQDRQFILSSKKLLLSDSGFYLCAWRGDRGGQPQHFGDGTRLSIL.

The genes are TRBV10-3 and TRBJ2-7; tentative D call: TRBD2 (6 bases). CDR1 is ENHRY, CDR2 SYGVKD, per germline. The V end lost 4 bases, the J end lost 0 bases, and 13 bases lay between the germline ends. The CDR3 extends over 15 amino acids. The CDR3 DNA is TGTGCCATCAGTGGTATTAGCGGCATCTCCTACGAGCAGTACTTC. Translated, it gives CAISGISGISYEQYF.

This clone came up a few times. The chain links TRBV2 to TRBJ1-2, with 9 bases fitting TRBD1. Germline V gene data show CDR1 as SNHLY and CDR2 as FYNNEI. The CDR3 is 13 residues long. The V gene end was trimmed by 7 bases and the J gene end by 7 bases; junction bases not matched to a gene: 7. DNA for the CDR3: TGTGCCAGCACCCGGACAGGGGATGGTGGCTACACCTTC. It yields the protein CASTRTGDGGYTF.

The rearrangement joins TRBV5-6 to TRBJ1-6; D not resolved. V was cut by 0 bases and J by 0 bases, with 10 bases left in between. The germline CDR1 and CDR2 sequences are SGHDT and YYEEEE. The CDR3 runs to 17 residues. The CDR3 region is CASSLATASSYNSPLHF. DNA for the CDR3: TGTGCCAGCAGCTTGGCCACAGCCAGCTCCTATAATTCACCCCTCCACTTT.

A word on this clone: Other DNA sequences in the same sample also yield this CDR3. The chain uses TRBV29-1 and TRBJ1-2, with 7 bases fitting TRBD1. Trimming took 6 bases from V and 3 from J; bases not matched to a gene: 4. This CDR3 has 12 amino acids. Germline CDR1 reads SQVTM; CDR2 reads ANQGSEA. DNA for the CDR3: TGCAGCGTGGGAACAGGGGACTATGGCTACACCTTC. Encoded protein: CSVGTGDYGYTF.

V and J are TRBV5-6 and TRBJ1-2; 11 nucleotides match TRBD1. Germline V gene lookup returns CDR1 SGHDT and CDR2 YYEEEE. With V trimmed by 4 bases and J by 7 bases, 9 bases remained unmatched. The CDR3 is 15 amino acids. CDR3 coding DNA: TGTGCCAGCAGCAAACCGGGACAGGGGGTAGGTGGCTACACCTTC. It is translated as CASSKPGQGVGGYTF.

The table lists this clone with a few counts. The J gene is TRBJ1-4, the V gene TRBV5-1; no definite D call. CDR1 is SGHRS and CDR2 is YFSETQ in the germline V gene. Trimming stripped 0 bases from V and 8 bases from J, with 11 bases between. This CDR3 is 14 amino acids long. In DNA, the CDR3 is TGCGCCAGCAGCTTGGGAGGGCGCGGAGAAAAACTGTTTTTT. Protein: CASSLGGRGEKLFF. Based on the CDR3 plus reference TRBV5-1 and TRBJ1-4, the full variable domain is KAGVTQTPRYLIKTRGQQVTLSCSPISGHRSVSWYQQTPGQGLQFLFEYFSETQRNKGNFPGRFSGRQFSNSRSEMNVSTLELGDSALYLCASSLGGRGEKLFFGSGTQLSVL.

The chain joins TRBV6-1 to TRBJ1-4, with D perhaps TRBD1 (5 bases). V gave up 5 bases and J gave up 8 bases, with 18 bases separating them. The CDR3 has 15 amino acids. In germline, CDR1 is MNHNS, CDR2 SASEGT. CDR3 DNA: TGTGCCAGCAGTTTGGGACTTTCCATGTGGGAAAAACTGTTTTTT. Translation gives CASSLGLSMWEKLFF.

This chain connects TRBV25-1 to TRBJ1-2, with TRBD1 identical over 8 bases. The CDR3 consists of 15 residues. Germline lookup yields CDR1 MGHDK and CDR2 SYGVNS. V lost 3 bases and J lost 4; bases outside the gene matches: 7. The CDR3 coding sequence is TGTGCCAGCAGTGATTTCAGGGGGCGATCCTATGGCTACACCTTC. Amino acids: CASSDFRGRSYGYTF.

This chain joins TRBV7-9 and TRBJ2-1, with TRBD2 matching 11 bases. Germline lookup yields CDR1 SEHNR and CDR2 FQNEAQ (reference sequence). Trimming took 1 base from V and 6 from J; bases not matched to a gene: 14. This CDR3 contains 19 residues. In DNA, the CDR3 is TGTGCCAGCAGCTTAGAGCTAGCGGGAGGCCCCCTAAGTCTCAATGAGCAGTTCTTC. Protein: CASSLELAGGPLSLNEQFF.

The CDR3 here is CASSQDAAANYGYTF. In DNA form, the CDR3 reads TGTGCCAGCAGCCAAGATGCGGCAGCTAACTATGGCTACACCTTC. This sequence joins TRBV4-2 and TRBJ1-2, with no clear D. Trimming removed 0 bases at V and 0 bases at J, with 8 bases between. The V gene's germline CDR1 is LGHNA and CDR2 YNFKEQ. The CDR3 is made up of 15 amino acids.

The J gene is TRBJ2-3, the V gene TRBV5-1; 13 positions match TRBD2. The CDR3 contains 17 residues. CDR1 and CDR2 (germline): SGHRS, YFSETQ. V gave up 3 bases and J gave up 5 bases; unmatched junction bases: 9. For the CDR3, the DNA is TGCGCCAGCAGCTGGCCCGGGACTAGCGGGGTCAAAGATACGCAGTATTTT. This sequence encodes CASSWPGTSGVKDTQYF.

The genes are TRBV4-2 and TRBJ1-2, with a tentative D call TRBD1 (6 bases). Trimming cost V 0 bases and J 7 bases, with 12 bases left between them. CDR1 is LGHNA and CDR2 is YNFKEQ in the germline V gene. This CDR3 comprises 14 residues. The CDR3 reads CASSQDGGPGGYTF. CDR3 bases: TGTGCCAGCAGCCAAGATGGGGGCCCTGGTGGCTACACCTTC.

The chain has TRBV11-2 and TRBJ2-3; 9 nucleotides agree with TRBD2. Germline V gives CDR1 SGHAT, CDR2 FQNNGV. V was clipped by 8 bases and J by 4 bases; unmatched bases: 7. The CDR3 totals 14 residues. CDR3 loop: CASGVLAGSDTQYF. The CDR3, as DNA: TGTGCCAGCGGCGTTCTAGCGGGATCAGATACGCAGTATTTT. Drawing the rest from reference TRBV11-2 and TRBJ2-3, the complete variable domain is EAGVAQSPRYKIIEKRQSVAFWCNPISGHATLYWYQQILGQGPKLLIQFQNNGVVDDSQLPKDRFSAERLKGVDSTLKIQPAKLEDSAVYLCASGVLAGSDTQYFGPGTRLTVL.

In this sample, this clone turned up a few times. The J gene is TRBJ2-1, the V gene TRBV7-8, with D perhaps TRBD2 (5 bases). V lost 1 base and J 0 bases, leaving 7 bases between the germline ends. CDR1 SGHVS and CDR2 FQNEAQ come from the germline V gene. The CDR3 length is 15 residues. The CDR3 nucleotides are TGTGCCAGCAGCTTAGACGGGGACTCCTACAATGAGCAGTTCTTC. Protein: CASSLDGDSYNEQFF.

CDR3 sequence (DNA): TGCGCCAGCAGCCAACAGGTCGGTGATCAGCCCCAGCATTTT. This sequence encodes CASSQQVGDQPQHF. The rearrangement links TRBV4-1 to TRBJ1-5; D is unclear. The V end lost 2 bases, the J end lost 5 bases, and 10 bases lay between the germline ends. Germline V CDR1 and CDR2: MGHRA, YSYEKL. CDR3 size: 14 residues.

Worth noting for this clone: Other DNA sequences in this sample translate to the same CDR3. J is TRBJ2-7 and V is TRBV5-1; 8 bases agree with TRBD2. The germline V gene has CDR1 SGHRS and CDR2 YFSETQ. The CDR3 length is 14 residues. Trimming took 0 bases from V and 2 from J; bases not matched to a gene: 1. The CDR3 sequence: CASSLGAGAYEQYF. The CDR3 DNA follows: TGCGCCAGCAGCTTGGGAGCGGGAGCCTACGAGCAGTACTTC.

This clone has only a few counts. The chain uses TRBV2 and TRBJ2-7; unclear D gene. The germline CDR1 and CDR2 sequences are SNHLY and FYNNEI. CDR3 length: 11 residues. V was trimmed by 0 bases and J by 7 bases, leaving 4 bases between them. DNA of the CDR3: TGTGCCAGCAGTGAAGCGGAGGAGCAGTACTTC. Its protein is CASSEAEEQYF.

The V call is TRBV6-1, the J call TRBJ1-2; tentatively, D is TRBD1 (6 bases). V lost 4 bases to trimming and J lost 4 bases, with 10 bases between them. The CDR3 length is 13 residues. The germline V gene encodes CDR1 MNHNS and CDR2 SASEGT. The CDR3: CASSVDRSYGYTF. The CDR3 DNA follows: TGTGCCAGCAGTGTCGACAGGAGCTATGGCTACACCTTC.

The genes are TRBV4-1 and TRBJ2-1; TRBD1 is a possible D gene (5 bases). CDR3 length: 16 residues. Trimming stripped 1 base from V and 5 bases from J, with 15 bases between. Looked up from germline, CDR1 is MGHRA and CDR2 is YSYEKL. The CDR3 coding sequence is TGCGCCAGCAGCCAAGTTAGGGCAGGGCCAGACAATGAGCAGTTCTTC. Amino acids: CASSQVRAGPDNEQFF.

This chain connects TRBV5-1 to TRBJ2-7; 10 bases fit TRBD1. J gave up 4 bases and V 5 bases, and 9 bases lay outside the gene matches. The CDR3 length is 15 residues. Germline assignment: CDR1 SGHRS and CDR2 YFSETQ. The CDR3 protein is CASSFFGDRGYEQYF. CDR3 DNA: TGCGCCAGCAGTTTTTTCGGGGACAGGGGATACGAGCAGTACTTC.